The 23 T cell receptor beta chains below were found in one sample sequenced in a study of cytotoxic CD8 clonotypes in ibrutinib-treated CLL. Sequencing was performed with immunoSEQ multiplex PCR; in TCRdb, only in-frame clones are kept and a portion is missing. The sample consists of some 92,000 clones, roughly four fifths of them appearing once. Specimen: PBMCs, collected after 24 months of ibrutinib treatment. The origin of the receptors is a human donor with chronic lymphocytic leukemia.

The rearrangement joins TRBV5-1 to TRBJ2-2; the match to TRBD2 covers 9 bases. This CDR3 has 16 amino acids. Germline V gene lookup returns CDR1 SGHRS and CDR2 YFSETQ. V lost 3 bases and J lost 6; bases outside the gene matches: 9. The CDR3 region is CASSSVGGRAAGELFF. The DNA of the CDR3 is TGCGCCAGCAGCTCCGTCGGCGGGAGGGCCGCCGGGGAGCTGTTTTTT.

The V gene is TRBV5-5, the J gene TRBJ1-5; 8 bases are a match to TRBD1. Germline assignment: CDR1 SGHKS and CDR2 YYEKEE (reference sequence). This CDR3 comprises 16 residues. The junction had 5 bases not matched to a gene; V was cut back by 0 bases and J by 3 bases. Here the CDR3 reads CASSLVGQGTNQPQHF. For the CDR3, the DNA is TGTGCCAGCAGCTTGGTAGGACAGGGAACCAATCAGCCCCAGCATTTT.

J is TRBJ2-7 and V is TRBV7-2; D perhaps matches TRBD1 (6 bases). The CDR3 length is 14 residues. From germline, CDR1 is SGHTA and CDR2 FQGNSA. Deletions cut 5 bases from V and 6 bases from J, with 17 bases between. CDR3 DNA: TGTGCCAGCAGCCGATCTTCAGGGGCGGCCGAGCAGTACTTC. This sequence encodes CASSRSSGAAEQYF.

The chain recombines TRBV5-1 with TRBJ2-7; 9 bases are shared with TRBD1. The trim removed 2 bases at V and 7 bases at J, leaving 7 bases unmatched. The CDR3 extends over 14 amino acids. Germline CDR1 is SGHRS and CDR2 is YFSETQ. The CDR3 protein is CASSFSTGGGEQYF. DNA for the CDR3: TGCGCCAGCAGCTTTTCAACAGGGGGCGGTGAGCAGTACTTC.

The chain has TRBV14 and TRBJ1-5; possible D gene TRBD1, 6 bases. The CDR3 sequence is 15 residues long. Trimming shortened V by 9 bases and J by 0 bases, and 15 bases separated the two germline ends. Germline lookup yields CDR1 SGHDN and CDR2 FVKESK. The CDR3 sequence is CASPRGEHSNQPQHF. CDR3 in DNA: TGTGCCAGTCCTAGGGGGGAACATAGCAATCAGCCCCAGCATTTT. The full variable domain, its missing parts supplied by reference TRBV14 and TRBJ1-5, is EAGVTQFPSHSVIEKGQTVTLRCDPISGHDNLYWYRRVMGKEIKFLLHFVKESKQDESGMPNNRFLAERTGGTYSTLKVQPAELEDSGVYFCASPRGEHSNQPQHFGDGTRLSIL.

The genes are TRBV5-1 and TRBJ1-2; 12 bases are shared with TRBD1. The germline V gene encodes CDR1 SGHRS and CDR2 YFSETQ. Trimming cost V 4 bases and J 7 bases; bases outside gene matches: 8. CDR3 length equals 15 residues. CDR3 residues: CASSQGQGAVAGYTF. CDR3 DNA: TGCGCCAGCAGCCAGGGACAGGGGGCGGTGGCTGGCTACACCTTC.

This sequence joins TRBV9 and TRBJ1-1; D gene ambiguous. The V end was cut by 0 bases, the J end by 5 bases, with 14 bases between. CDR1 is SGDLS and CDR2 is YYNGEE in the germline V gene. The CDR3 loop spans 15 amino acids. CDR3 sequence (DNA): TGTGCCAGCAGCGTAGGGACCAACTTTGGGACTGAAGCTTTCTTT. It yields the protein CASSVGTNFGTEAFF.

This chain links TRBV4-1 with TRBJ1-2, with D possibly matching TRBD1 (6 bases). The germline V and J ends were trimmed by 1 base and 6 bases, with 15 bases remaining between them. The CDR3 spans 15 residues. The germline V gene encodes CDR1 MGHRA and CDR2 YSYEKL. CDR3 in DNA: TGCGCCAGCAGCCAAGGCATAGGGGGTTTCGATGGCTACACCTTC. Its translation: CASSQGIGGFDGYTF.

This clone was observed a single time. V and J are TRBV10-3 and TRBJ2-7, with TRBD1 identical over 8 bases. Germline V gene sequence: CDR1 ENHRY, CDR2 SYGVKD. The CDR3 has 14 residues. The trim removed 6 bases at V and 3 bases at J, leaving 7 bases unmatched. The CDR3 DNA reads as TGTGCCATCAGGGACCCAGGGGGCAACTACGAGCAGTACTTC. Its translation is CAIRDPGGNYEQYF.

This chain uses TRBV21-1 with TRBJ2-7. TRBV21-1 is a known pseudogene. This CDR3 has 15 residues. CDR3: CASSKANVGDYEQYF. CDR3 bases: TGTGCCAGCAGCAAAGCTAATGTGGGGGACTACGAGCAGTACTTC.

Regarding this clone: Germline is not matched at one junction end, which may reflect a read error. The chain combines TRBV7-7 with TRBJ1-1; D is uncertain. CDR1 SSHAT and CDR2 FNYEAQ come from the germline V gene (reference sequence). The CDR3 totals 13 residues. The CDR3 reads CASSLSENTEAFF. The CDR3 DNA sequence: TGTGCTAGCAGCTTGAGCGAGAACACTGAAGCTTTCTTT.

This clone was observed a handful of times. The V gene is TRBV4-2, the J gene TRBJ2-1, with D possibly being TRBD1 (6 bases). Germline V gives CDR1 LGHNA, CDR2 YNFKEQ. The CDR3 loop spans 18 amino acids. Trimming pared 1 base from V and 2 bases from J, leaving 18 bases between. CDR3 bases: TGTGCCAGCAGCCAAGGAAACTTGGGGGCCACCCCCTACAATGAGCAGTTCTTC. It translates to CASSQGNLGATPYNEQFF.

Only a few counts were recorded for this clone. This rearrangement joins TRBV4-2 to TRBJ2-7, with 7 bases aligning to TRBD2. Looked up from germline, CDR1 is LGHNA and CDR2 is YNFKEQ. Trimming cost V 2 bases and J 7 bases; bases outside gene matches: 20. CDR3 size: 18 residues. The CDR3 bases are TGTGCCAGCAGCCAACTTTCGGCGGGAGCCCCTGGAGGTGTTGAGCAGTACTTC. Translating it yields CASSQLSAGAPGGVEQYF.

The V gene is TRBV19, the J gene TRBJ1-2; no definite D call. Germline loops: CDR1 LNHDA, CDR2 SQIVND (reference sequence). The V end was cut by 4 bases, the J end by 8 bases, with 20 bases between. The CDR3 contains 15 residues. CDR3 in DNA: TGTGCCAGTAGTACATTTGACAACAGAACCCCGGGCTACACCTTC. This codes for CASSTFDNRTPGYTF.

The chain joins TRBV6-1 to TRBJ1-4; a weak D match, TRBD1 (5 bases). The CDR3 sequence is 14 residues long. CDR1 is MNHNS and CDR2 is SASEGT in the germline V gene. V was pared by 7 bases and J by 4 bases, with 13 bases between. This chain's CDR3 is CASKIGAHNEKLFF. The CDR3 DNA reads TGTGCCAGCAAAATCGGGGCCCATAATGAAAAACTGTTTTTT.

The gene calls are TRBV7-9 and TRBJ2-7; TRBD2 matches 11 bases. The CDR3 is 15 amino acids. V lost 4 bases, J lost 4 bases, and 6 bases stayed unmatched. The germline CDR1 and CDR2 sequences are SEHNR and FQNEAQ (reference sequence). CDR3 amino acids: CASSSRLAGIYEQYF. The CDR3 region has the DNA TGTGCCAGCAGCTCACGACTAGCGGGGATTTACGAGCAGTACTTC.

The V and J genes are TRBV28 and TRBJ2-1; TRBD2 matches 11 bases. The CDR3 is 16 residues long. Per germline, CDR1 MDHEN and CDR2 SYDVKM. The V and J ends lost 5 bases and 4 bases, in that order; junction bases with no gene match: 7. The CDR3 bases are TGTGCCAGCAGTCGAATGGGACTAGCGGTATACAATGAGCAGTTCTTC. This encodes CASSRMGLAVYNEQFF.

The J gene is TRBJ2-3, the V gene TRBV19; D is perhaps TRBD1 or TRBD2 (5 bases each). Germline V gene lookup returns CDR1 LNHDA and CDR2 SQIVND (reference sequence). This CDR3 has 14 residues. V lost 4 bases to trimming and J lost 3 bases, with 11 bases between them. CDR3 in amino acids: CASSSRERTDTQYF. CDR3 sequence (DNA): TGTGCCAGTAGTAGCAGGGAGAGGACAGATACGCAGTATTTT.

J is TRBJ1-4 and V is TRBV20-1; no definite D call. The CDR3 extends over 11 amino acids. CDR1 DFQATT and CDR2 SNEGSKA come from the germline V gene (reference sequence). The V end was cut by 5 bases, the J end by 5 bases, with 6 bases between. CDR3 sequence reads: CSASPNEKLFF. Written as DNA, the CDR3 is TGCAGTGCTTCCCCCAATGAAAAACTGTTTTTT.

The chain has TRBV11-2 and TRBJ2-2; D gene ambiguous. Germline V gene data show CDR1 as SGHAT and CDR2 as FQNNGV. V gave up 3 bases and J gave up 5 bases, with 16 bases separating them. The CDR3 is 16 residues long. CDR3 DNA sequence: TGTGCCAGCAGCTTCTGGACCCTTATCAGGACCGGGGAGCTGTTTTTT. Its protein product is CASSFWTLIRTGELFF.

The gene calls are TRBV28 and TRBJ2-2; 9 bases are shared with TRBD2. Germline values: CDR1 MDHEN, CDR2 SYDVKM. V shed 6 bases, J shed 7 bases, and the junction held 9 bases outside the gene matches. The CDR3 loop spans 15 amino acids. Here the CDR3 reads CASRPIAGDGGELFF. CDR3 sequence (DNA): TGTGCCAGCAGACCCATAGCGGGAGACGGCGGGGAGCTGTTTTTT.

V is TRBV4-1 and J is TRBJ2-4, with TRBD1 identical over 7 bases. The germline gives CDR1 MGHRA, CDR2 YSYEKL. This CDR3 contains 18 residues. V was pared by 0 bases and J by 1 base, with 9 bases of the junction left unmatched. In nucleotides, the CDR3 is TGCGCCAGCAGCCAAGATACCCTGGGACAGAGGGCCAAAAACATTCAGTACTTC. Amino acid sequence: CASSQDTLGQRAKNIQYF.

This rearrangement joins TRBV9 to TRBJ2-3; 9 bases map to TRBD2. Per germline, CDR1 SGDLS and CDR2 YYNGEE. This CDR3 is 20 amino acids long. The V gene end was trimmed by 0 bases and the J gene end by 2 bases; junction bases not matched to a gene: 16. CDR3 sequence (DNA): TGTGCCAGCAGCGTAGGACTAGCGGCTATCTCAGACTTCTTCACAGATACGCAGTATTTT. It translates to CASSVGLAAISDFFTDTQYF.